The entry below gives a single T cell receptor beta chain sequence along with its context. As yet, its antigen is unknown. The junction departs from germline at one end; a sequencing error may be responsible. The sample originates from a study of CD8 T cells in ankylosing spondylitis. Points from the study as a whole: Significant enrichment of disease-linked clones was reported in matched ankylosing spondylitis synovial fluid.

TCRdb reanalysed the 5' RACE reads using MiXCR and keeps one entry per CDR3 protein. This sample carries under 450,000 distinct CDR3 sequences, roughly 22% of them seen once, and the ten largest clones take about an eighth. The sequencing input was blood, either unsorted or a sorted T cell fraction (not recorded which). This TCR derives from a male donor with ankylosing spondylitis or in good health (not recorded which).

CDR3 sequence reads: CASSIFGTDNEQSF. The CDR3 DNA is TGTGCCAGTAGTATCTTCGGGACAGACAATGAGCAGTCCTTC. The rearrangement links TRBV19 to TRBJ2-1, with TRBD1 matching 7 bases. Germline V gives CDR1 LNHDA, CDR2 SQIVND (reference sequence). CDR3 length equals 14 residues.